One and the same sample provided the 6 T cell receptor beta chains below, sequenced in a study of PD-1 blockade in classical Hodgkin lymphoma. Specified time point: cycle 4 day 1 (C4D1), after more than five weeks of nivolumab. Following autologous stem cell transplantation, relapse occurred in every patient, and exposure to brentuximab vedotin varied. Measured with immunoSEQ multiplex PCR; TCRdb has only the in-frame clones, and not every one. Here the sample spans 64,000 or so clones, around 90% being singletons. Source: peripheral blood mononuclear cells (PBMCs), taken before the fourth cycle of nivolumab. Source of these receptors: a human donor with classical Hodgkin lymphoma.

The rearrangement uses TRBV12-5 and TRBJ1-2, with 7 nucleotides matching TRBD1. After removal of 0 bases from V and 5 bases from J, the junction contained 6 bases not matched to a gene. The CDR3 loop spans 15 amino acids. CDR1 is LGHNT, CDR2 FRNRAP, per germline. The CDR3: CASGLVLGQEYGYTF. The CDR3 DNA follows: TGTGCTAGTGGTTTGGTACTAGGACAGGAGTATGGCTACACCTTC. The variable domain in full, with the rest retrieved from reference TRBV12-5 and TRBJ1-2, is DARVTQTPRHKVTEMGQEVTMRCQPILGHNTVFWYRQTMMQGLELLAYFRNRAPLDDSGMPKDRFSAEMPDATLATLKIQPSEPRDSAVYFCASGLVLGQEYGYTFGSGTRLTVV.

The DNA for the CDR3 is TGTGCCAGCAGCTTGAGGGCAGGACTAGCCGAAACAGATACGCAGTATTTT. Its translation is CASSLRAGLAETDTQYF. The chain is built from TRBV11-2 and TRBJ2-3, with 8 bases lining up with TRBD2. The germline gives CDR1 SGHAT, CDR2 FQNNGV. The CDR3 has 17 residues. The V segment lost 3 bases and the J segment 3 bases; nucleotides outside the gene matches: 11.

The chain uses TRBV2 and TRBJ2-5, with D tentatively TRBD1 or TRBD2 (5 bases each). The CDR3 has 13 amino acids. Trimming stripped 6 bases from V and 7 bases from J, with 15 bases between. Germline V CDR1 and CDR2: SNHLY, FYNNEI. The CDR3 is CASSPGTAGTQYF. The CDR3, as DNA: TGTGCCAGCAGCCCAGGGACCGCCGGGACCCAGTACTTC.

CDR3 nucleotides: TGCGCCAGCAGCGAGCTCCAGGGATCGCGCAATGAGCAGTTCTTC. Encoded protein: CASSELQGSRNEQFF. V is TRBV5-1 and J is TRBJ2-1; TRBD1 might be the D (5 bases). V lost 4 bases to trimming and J lost 6 bases, with 17 bases between them. This CDR3 has 15 amino acids. Germline V gives CDR1 SGHRS, CDR2 YFSETQ.

This chain joins TRBV5-8 and TRBJ1-4; unclear D gene. The ends were cut back, 3 bases at V and 0 bases at J, with 6 bases in the middle. The CDR3 contains 14 residues. Germline V gene sequence: CDR1 SGHTS, CDR2 YDEGEE. The CDR3 spells CASSSPPTNEKLFF. The CDR3 DNA sequence: TGTGCCAGCAGCTCGCCCCCAACTAATGAAAAACTGTTTTTT.

The rearrangement links TRBV30 to TRBJ2-7, with D tentatively TRBD1 (6 bases). CDR1 and CDR2 (germline): GTSNPN, SVGIG (reference sequence). V lost 4 bases to trimming and J lost 5 bases, with 15 bases between them. This CDR3 has 13 residues. The CDR3, as DNA: TGTGCCTGGAATCCCGGGACACCCCACGAGCAGTACTTC. Amino acids: CAWNPGTPHEQYF.